This TCR beta chain emerged from a study of human versus mouse CDR3 diversity and MHC coevolution. Unmatched junction bases numbered 5, after V lost 5 bases and J lost 2 bases. The germline gives CDR1 SGHRS, CDR2 YFSETQ. This CDR3 is built from 14 residues. Study results and caveats: Mice had fewer CDR3 deletions and insertions than humans on average. Approximately 1.7 million TCR beta clonotypes were estimated for humans, the largest repertoire.

This clone was seen just once. What it recognizes is unknown. Data came from immunoSEQ multiplex PCR; TCRdb stores just in-frame clones and leaves some out. The table records about 83,000 clones, just under 95% of them present only once. The TCR comes from a person aged 30 to 69 in good health. Sequencing was carried out using naive CD4+ T cells from blood. The subset is: CD45RO-negative CD62L-positive naive CD4 T cells. J is TRBJ2-3 and V is TRBV5-1; 7 nucleotides match TRBD2. The DNA for the CDR3 is TGCGCCAGCAGTTTCAGCGGGACCACAGATACGCAGTATTTT. Protein product: CASSFSGTTDTQYF.